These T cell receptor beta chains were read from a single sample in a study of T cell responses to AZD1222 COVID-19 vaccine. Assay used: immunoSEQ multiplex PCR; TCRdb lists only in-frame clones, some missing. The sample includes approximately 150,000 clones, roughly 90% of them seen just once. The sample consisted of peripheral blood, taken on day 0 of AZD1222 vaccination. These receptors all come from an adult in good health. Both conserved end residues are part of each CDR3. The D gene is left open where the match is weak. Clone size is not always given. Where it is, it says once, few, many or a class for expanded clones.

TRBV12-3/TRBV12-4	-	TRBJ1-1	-	TGTGCCAACAGCTTTCTTCACAACACTGAAGCTTTCTTT	CANSFLHNTEAFF
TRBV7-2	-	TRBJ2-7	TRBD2	TGTGCCAGCAGCTTAACCCAGACTAGCGGGAACTACGAGCAGTACTTC	CASSLTQTSGNYEQYF
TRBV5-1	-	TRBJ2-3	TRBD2	TGCGCCAGTACTAGCGGACTTAGCACAGATACGCAGTATTTT	CASTSGLSTDTQYF
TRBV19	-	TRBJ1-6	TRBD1	TGTGCCAGTAGGAAACCGGGACAGGGTAATTCACCCCTCCACTTT	CASRKPGQGNSPLHF
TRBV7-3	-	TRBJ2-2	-	TGTGCCAGCAGCTTAAGACGAACCGGGGAGCTGTTTTTT	CASSLRRTGELFF
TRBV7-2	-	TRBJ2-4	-	TGTGCCAGCAGCCACGAACATGGAATTAGGGGGGAGGAGGGGTACTTC	CASSHEHGIRGEEGYF
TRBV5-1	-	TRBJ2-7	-	TGCGCCAGCAGCTTGTCGCGGGCCCCCTACGAGCAGTACTTC	CASSLSRAPYEQYF
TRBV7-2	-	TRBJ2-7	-	TGTGCCAGCAGCTCGAAGGGAACTAGCGAGCAGTACTTC	CASSSKGTSEQYF
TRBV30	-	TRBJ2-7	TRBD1	TGTGCCTGGGACCGACAGGGAAACTACGAGCAGTACTTC	CAWDRQGNYEQYF
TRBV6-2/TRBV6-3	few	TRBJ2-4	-	TGTGCCAGCAGTTACGGACCGAGCCGCTTAGGAGCCAAAAACATTCAGTACTTC	CASSYGPSRLGAKNIQYF
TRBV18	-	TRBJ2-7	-	TGTGCCAGCTCACCACAAACATCGAAGCTACACCAGTACTTC	CASSPQTSKLHQYF
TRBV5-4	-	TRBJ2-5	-	TGTGCCAGCAGCTTGAGTTCTGAGACCCAGTACTTC	CASSLSSETQYF
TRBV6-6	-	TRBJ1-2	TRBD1	TGTGCCAGCAGTGCCGGACAGGTCAGCTATGGCTACACCTTC	CASSAGQVSYGYTF
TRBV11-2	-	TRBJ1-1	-	TGTGCCAGCAGCTTATGGGACCCTCGGGCTTTCTTT	CASSLWDPRAFF
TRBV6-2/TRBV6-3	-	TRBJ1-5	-	TGTGCCAGCACCCCTTTAAGGGCGGATAGCAATCAGCCCCAGCATTTT	CASTPLRADSNQPQHF
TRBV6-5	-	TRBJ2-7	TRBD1	TGTGCCAGCAGTTACCGGGACAGCTCCTACGAGCAGTACTTC	CASSYRDSSYEQYF
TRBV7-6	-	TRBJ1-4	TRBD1	TGTGCCAGCAGCTTAGAGGTGGCAGGGGGCAGTGAAAAACTGTTTTTT	CASSLEVAGGSEKLFF
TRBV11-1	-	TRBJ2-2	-	TGTGCCAGCAGCCCCGCTGCCGGGGAGCTGTTTTTT	CASSPAAGELFF
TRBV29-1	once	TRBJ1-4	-	TGCAGCGGGGGGTCGGGTAATGAAAAACTGTTTTTT	CSGGSGNEKLFF
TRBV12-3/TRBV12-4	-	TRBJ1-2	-	TGTGCCAGCAGTACCGACAGCCATGGCTACACCTTC	CASSTDSHGYTF
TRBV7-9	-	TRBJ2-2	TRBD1	TGTGCCAGCCGTCGACAGGGATCGGGCACCGGGGAGCTGTTTTTT	CASRRQGSGTGELFF
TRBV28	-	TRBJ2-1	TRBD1	TGTGCCAGCAGTTTTTGGGGGACAGGGAGCTACAATGAGCAGTTCTTC	CASSFWGTGSYNEQFF
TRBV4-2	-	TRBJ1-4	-	TGTGCCAGCAGCCAAGTCGGCGGTCGGAATGAAAAACTGTTTTTT	CASSQVGGRNEKLFF
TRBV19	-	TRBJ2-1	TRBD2	TGTGCCAGTAGTCCTATTGGGAGCGGGGGGGCCGTGGAGCAGTTCTTC	CASSPIGSGGAVEQFF
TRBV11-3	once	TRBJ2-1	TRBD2	TGTGCCAGCAGCCCCCCGGCGGGAGGGCCATACAATGAGCAGTTCTTC	CASSPPAGGPYNEQFF
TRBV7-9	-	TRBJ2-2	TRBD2	TGTGCCAGCATCGTTACCGGGACTAGTTTCACCGGGGAGCTGTTTTTT	CASIVTGTSFTGELFF
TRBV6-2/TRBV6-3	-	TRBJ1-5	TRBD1	TGTGCCAGCAGTTACCCGGGACAGGGGAACGTTGATTACAATCAGCCCCAGCATTTT	CASSYPGQGNVDYNQPQHF
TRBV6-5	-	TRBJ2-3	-	TGTGCCAGCAGTTACTCGATAAGGGAGCCAGATACGCAGTATTTT	CASSYSIREPDTQYF
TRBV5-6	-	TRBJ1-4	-	TGTGCCAGCAGCCGTACGATGGGCTTACCAACTAATGAAAAACTGTTTTTT	CASSRTMGLPTNEKLFF
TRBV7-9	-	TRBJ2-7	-	TGTGCCAGCAGCTCGCCGCCATCGGCAGAGGAGGACGAGCAGTACTTC	CASSSPPSAEEDEQYF
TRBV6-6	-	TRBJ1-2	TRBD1	TGTGCCAGCAGTTACTCCTACTCGGGGACAGAAGACACCTTC	CASSYSYSGTEDTF
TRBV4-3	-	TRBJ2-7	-	TGCGCCAGCAGCCAAGGGCCGGCAGGGAGCTCCTACGAGCAGTACTTC	CASSQGPAGSSYEQYF
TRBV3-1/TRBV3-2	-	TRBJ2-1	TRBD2	TGTGCCAGCAGCCAAGATAGACTAGCTAGTCAGTTCTTC	CASSQDRLASQFF
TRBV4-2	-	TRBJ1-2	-	TGTGCCAGCAGCCAAGCGGGGGGGAGACCGAACCAAAACACCTTC	CASSQAGGRPNQNTF
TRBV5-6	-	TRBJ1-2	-	TGTGCCAGCAGCCCGGGAAGGGACTATGGCTACACCTTC	CASSPGRDYGYTF
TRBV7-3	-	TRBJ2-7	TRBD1	TGTGCCAGCAGCTTAGGGACAGGGGGCCAGTCCTCCTACGAGCAGTACTTC	CASSLGTGGQSSYEQYF
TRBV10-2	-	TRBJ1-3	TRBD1	TGCGCCAGCAGCAAGGGACAGAGAGACACCATATATTTT	CASSKGQRDTIYF
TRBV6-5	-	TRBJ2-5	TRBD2	TGTGCCAGCAGATTTAGCGGGGAAGAGACCCAGTACTTC	CASRFSGEETQYF
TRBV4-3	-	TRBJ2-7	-	TGCGCCAGCAGCCAAGAGGAGGGGGGCTTATACGAGCAGTACTTC	CASSQEEGGLYEQYF
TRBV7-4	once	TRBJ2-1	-	TGTGCCAGCGAGTGGAAGCACAATGAGCAGTTCTTC	CASEWKHNEQFF
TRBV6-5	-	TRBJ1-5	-	TGTGCCAGCAGTAGGGACGTTAACCAGCCCCAGCATTTT	CASSRDVNQPQHF